The clone carrying this TCR beta chain was counted many times. The antigen is unknown. These data originate in a study of tumor-infiltrating lymphocytes in primary liver carcinoma. The study, taken as a whole, reports: Just around 7-24% of top clones spanned all five tumor regions.

Trimming pared 7 bases from V and 7 bases from J, leaving 15 bases between. The CDR3 has 13 amino acids. The V gene's germline CDR1 is KGHDR and CDR2 SFDVKD. Investigators took RNA and DNA out together from 20-30 mg of unsorted bulk tissue. Those sampled were patients whose primary liver carcinoma was treated by surgical resection. HBV chronically infected the treatment-naive patients. The investigators made TCR beta cDNA from approximately 500 ng total RNA, using a constant-region primer. ARM-PCR, slightly modified, supplied the TCR beta libraries through three nested multiplex PCR rounds. Amplification in the first two PCR rounds was performed using TRBV1-TRBV30 forward primers and a C-beta reverse primer for about 10 cycles each. From the multiplex PCR reads, TCRdb called clonotypes with MiXCR, one entry per CDR3 protein. The sample yields about 48,000 distinct CDR3 sequences, about 80% seen once.

The V gene is TRBV24-1, the J gene TRBJ1-2; D possibly corresponds to TRBD1 (5 bases). This TCR was recovered from a man aged 35-49 years with primary liver carcinoma and hepatitis B virus infection. Sequenced sample: liver tumor tissue from sampling region 3. Subset in this sample: tumor region T3, left-lateral pole. The CDR3 sequence is CATSSRQDTGYTF. CDR3 sequence (DNA): TGTGCCACCAGCTCGAGGCAGGACACTGGCTACACCTTC.